The clone carrying this T cell receptor (beta chain) was recorded a few times. Germline CDR1 is SQVTM and CDR2 is ANQGSEA. V gave up 5 bases and J gave up 1 base, with 6 bases separating them. There are 12 residues in the CDR3. These data are taken from a study of T-cell reconstitution after alpha-beta-depleted transplantation in children. This sample's TCRbeta library carried unique molecular identifier barcodes. TCRdb re-called the PCR reads with MiXCR, one entry per CDR3 protein. The sample lists fewer than 550,000 distinct CDR3 sequences; about an eighth were seen once. The chain has TRBV29-1 and TRBJ2-1, with D perhaps matching TRBD1 (6 bases). This TCR was sampled from a female patient under 10 years old who had a stem cell transplant for aplastic anemia, so the T cells may come from the graft donor. The specimen was PBMCs, mostly from graft donor cells, collected 180 days after TCRalphabeta/CD19-depleted stem cell transplant. The CDR3 DNA sequence: TGCAGCGTTACAGGGTCCTACAATGAGCAGTTCTTC. Translation: CSVTGSYNEQFF.